A single T cell receptor beta chain is shown here with its context. No antigen is known for it. These data originate in a study of shared clonotypes between healthy human individuals. Clones were sequenced by immunoSEQ multiplex PCR, and TCRdb holds only the in-frame ones, with some missing. This sample has under 1,100,000 clones, with more than 65% found just once. Study-wide results and limits: Sequencing depth was predicted to influence how clonotypes are shared among donors.

J lost 4 bases, V lost 6 bases, and 5 bases had no gene match. This CDR3 contains 13 residues. Germline CDR1 and CDR2: MNHNS and SASEGT. This sequence was found in a man between 18 and 35 years old in good health. The chain joins TRBV6-1 to TRBJ1-1; 7 bases line up with TRBD1. The specimen sequenced was memory CD4+ T cells sorted from blood. As for subset: CD45RA-negative fraction. CDR3 amino acids: CASRITGVTEAFF. The CDR3 bases are TGTGCCAGCAGGATAACAGGGGTCACTGAAGCTTTCTTT.